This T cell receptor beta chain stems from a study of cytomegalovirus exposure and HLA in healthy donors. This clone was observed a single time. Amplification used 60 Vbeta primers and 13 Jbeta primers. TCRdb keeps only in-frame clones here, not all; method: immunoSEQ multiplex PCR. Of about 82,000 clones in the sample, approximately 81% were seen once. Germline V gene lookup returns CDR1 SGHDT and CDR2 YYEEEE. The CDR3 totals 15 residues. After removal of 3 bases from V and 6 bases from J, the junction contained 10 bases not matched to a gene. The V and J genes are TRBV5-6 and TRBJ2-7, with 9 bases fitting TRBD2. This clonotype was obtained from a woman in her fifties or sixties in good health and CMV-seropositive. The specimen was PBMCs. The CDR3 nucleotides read TGTGCCAGCAGCTCGGAATTAGCGGGAGAGGGCGAGCAGTACTTC. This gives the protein CASSSELAGEGEQYF.